This TCR beta chain was captured by sequencing in a study of yellow fever vaccine responses in identical twins (dated by TCRdb to the late 2010s). Study-level background: Focusing on identical twins, the study followed the T cell clones that responded to the vaccine, and did so with precision. The research as a whole found: According to the authors, in identical twins the way T cells responded to vaccination appeared partly convergent and partly personalized.

Concerning this clonotype itself: Its antigen is not yet known. No base quality values were provided; no much bigger clone lies one nucleotide off.

From the germline V gene (reference sequence), CDR1 is MNHEY and CDR2 is SMNVEV. The CDR3, cysteine through phenylalanine, is 13 amino acids long. CDR3 DNA is the only sequence kept; it has 39 bases, read in frame from the first base. The trim is 3 bases for V and 4 bases for J, with a gap of 9 bases between the germline ends. Library construction relied on RT-PCR. Instrument on record: Illumina HiSeq 2500. Using fastp at Q25 and MiXCR, TCRdb reprocessed the public reads and kept productive beta chains. Duplicate CDR3 protein sequences are folded into a single record with the most common DNA and genes. For this sample the table gives about 18,000 distinct CDR3 sequences, of which less than 70% were detected only once. Clones ranked in the top ten supply roughly 8% of the sample.

The rearranged chain carries TRBV27 and TRBJ1-1, with the D gene too uncertain to name. Sequencing used T cells from blood (PBMCs), unsorted or a sorted subset (not recorded which), obtained before or after yellow fever vaccination (not recorded which). The clonotype was recovered from a young woman who received the yellow fever vaccine. Donor details come from another sample of the same person, matched by shared clones. This receptor carries the CDR3 CASSFREGTEAFF. DNA sequence: TGTGCCAGCAGTTTCCGCGAGGGCACTGAAGCTTTCTTT.